The 16 T cell receptor beta chains in this list originate from one sample, sequenced in a study of blood T cell repertoires in COVID-19. Sequencing was performed with immunoSEQ multiplex PCR; in TCRdb, only in-frame clones are kept and a portion is missing. The sample has roughly 100,000 clones, more than 85% seen once. The sequenced sample was peripheral blood. The receptors come from a man aged 50-59 years with active or convalescent COVID-19.

V is TRBV3-1 (or the pseudogene TRBV3-2) and J is TRBJ1-4; TRBD1 matches 11 bases. Trimming took 5 bases from V and 8 from J; bases not matched to a gene: 7. The germline V gene has CDR1 LGHDT and CDR2 YNNKEL (reference sequence). This CDR3 has 15 residues. CDR3 in amino acids: CASSFSGTGGEKLFF. The CDR3 coding sequence is TGTGCCAGCAGCTTTTCCGGGACAGGGGGAGAAAAACTGTTTTTT.

Here the CDR3 DNA reads TGTGCCAGCAGCGTAGAGGAGGGTCCCTACGAGCAGTACTTC. Its translation is CASSVEEGPYEQYF. This chain links TRBV9 with TRBJ2-7, with D perhaps matching TRBD2 (6 bases). CDR1 and CDR2 (germline): SGDLS, YYNGEE. The V and J ends lost 0 bases and 2 bases respectively, with 9 bases between them. This CDR3 spans 14 amino acids.

The chain links TRBV3-1 (or the pseudogene TRBV3-2) to TRBJ2-2, with a possible D match to TRBD1 (5 bases). V was trimmed by 1 base and J by 3 bases, leaving 6 bases between them. This CDR3 has 14 amino acids. Germline loops: CDR1 LGHDT, CDR2 YNNKEL (reference sequence). CDR3 protein: CASSQARDTGELFF. The CDR3 DNA reads TGTGCCAGCAGCCAAGCCAGGGACACCGGGGAGCTGTTTTTT.

This clone was seen only a few times. The chain couples TRBV3-1 (or the pseudogene TRBV3-2) to TRBJ2-7; 7 bases align to TRBD2. The CDR3 covers 15 residues. Looked up from germline, CDR1 is LGHDT and CDR2 is YNNKEL (reference sequence). V shed 7 bases, J shed 2 bases, and the junction held 11 bases outside the gene matches. CDR3 in amino acids: CASTGSGTATYEQYF. The CDR3 DNA follows: TGTGCCAGCACTGGGAGCGGGACGGCTACCTACGAGCAGTACTTC.

The rearrangement links TRBV6-6 to TRBJ1-2, with D perhaps matching TRBD1 (6 bases). The V gene lost 6 bases and the J gene lost 4 bases, with 12 bases spanning the gap. Germline loops: CDR1 MNHNY, CDR2 SVGAGI (reference sequence). This CDR3 is built from 13 residues. CDR3 in DNA: TGTGCCAGCAGCTCCCCACAGGGCTATGGCTACACCTTC. Translation gives CASSSPQGYGYTF.

The rearrangement joins TRBV3-1 (or the pseudogene TRBV3-2) to TRBJ2-7, with D unresolved. The CDR3 contains 15 residues. Trimming stripped 1 base from V and 4 bases from J, with 14 bases between. CDR1 and CDR2 (germline): LGHDT, YNNKEL (reference sequence). CDR3 protein: CASSQGIIAKYEQYF. The CDR3 DNA reads TGTGCCAGCAGCCAAGGGATAATAGCCAAGTACGAGCAGTACTTC.

This clone was seen once. V and J are TRBV19 and TRBJ2-3; maybe TRBD1 (6 bases). V lost 6 bases to trimming and J lost 2 bases, with 15 bases between them. Germline values: CDR1 LNHDA, CDR2 SQIVND (reference sequence). The length of the CDR3 is 15 residues. CDR3 sequence: CASSVADSSTDTQYF. In nucleotides, the CDR3 is TGTGCCAGTAGCGTGGCGGACAGCTCCACAGATACGCAGTATTTT.

The chain couples TRBV3-1 (or the pseudogene TRBV3-2) to TRBJ2-2, with 14 bases matching TRBD2. The germline V gene encodes CDR1 LGHDT and CDR2 YNNKEL (reference sequence). The V gene end was trimmed by 3 bases and the J gene end by 6 bases; junction bases not matched to a gene: 3. This CDR3 is 16 amino acids long. Here the CDR3 reads CASSQGTSGGPGELFF. CDR3 nucleotides: TGTGCCAGCAGCCAGGGGACTAGCGGGGGACCCGGGGAGCTGTTTTTT.

The chain employs TRBV20-1 and TRBJ2-7; TRBD2 aligns across 8 bases. The CDR3 runs 11 residues. Germline-derived CDR1 and CDR2 are DFQATT and SNEGSKA (reference sequence). Here the CDR3 DNA reads TGCAGAGCCACTAGCGGTCACGAGCAGTACGTC. It yields the protein CRATSGHEQYV.

This clone showed up just a few times. The chain couples TRBV7-8 to TRBJ1-4, with D unresolved. CDR3 size: 15 residues. V was pared by 5 bases and J by 7 bases, with 17 bases between. In germline, CDR1 is SGHVS, CDR2 FQNEAQ. The DNA of the CDR3 is TGTGCCAGCAGCCCGTATGGGTCCGAGGGTGAAAAACTGTTTTTT. Translation gives CASSPYGSEGEKLFF.

The genes are TRBV12-3 or TRBV12-4 and TRBJ1-1; a possible D gene is TRBD1 (5 bases). V lost 6 bases and J lost 6, with 11 bases in between. This CDR3 contains 12 residues. CDR3 sequence: CASSFPGAEAFF. Written as DNA, the CDR3 is TGTGCCAGCAGCTTTCCGGGGGCTGAAGCTTTCTTT.

The chain carries TRBV12-3 or TRBV12-4 and TRBJ1-5; 7 bases are shared with TRBD1. Unmatched junction bases numbered 4, after V lost 10 bases and J lost 1 base. The CDR3 extends over 13 amino acids. DNA for the CDR3: TGTGCCACCCGACAGGGAAGCAATCAGCCCCAGCATTTT. This codes for CATRQGSNQPQHF.

This clone came up once. The chain carries TRBV4-3 and TRBJ1-4; 8 positions match TRBD1. The CDR3 is 17 residues long. Germline CDR1 and CDR2: LGHNA and YSLEER. After removal of 0 bases from V and 7 bases from J, the junction contained 10 bases not matched to a gene. CDR3 protein: CASSQDGVQGVGEKLFF. For the CDR3, the DNA is TGCGCCAGCAGCCAAGATGGCGTACAGGGGGTTGGTGAAAAACTGTTTTTT.

The gene calls are TRBV7-2 and TRBJ1-2; 7 nucleotides align to TRBD1. Per the germline V gene, CDR1 is SGHTA and CDR2 is FQGNSA. Germline trimming cut 5 bases from V and 4 bases from J; bases unmatched to any gene: 7. The CDR3 is 14 amino acids. The CDR3 nucleotides read TGTGCCAGCAGCCTCCAGACAGGGCCCTATGGCTACACCTTC. This gives the protein CASSLQTGPYGYTF.

The chain employs TRBV2 and TRBJ1-1; D is ambiguous. Germline assignment: CDR1 SNHLY and CDR2 FYNNEI. The CDR3 runs to 12 residues. V was shortened by 5 bases and J by 3 bases, with 7 bases between the two germline ends. CDR3 DNA: TGTGCCAGCAGTCACATTTACACTGAAGCTTTCTTT. It translates to CASSHIYTEAFF.

The chain combines TRBV7-2 with TRBJ1-5; no reliable D call. V gave up 2 bases and J gave up 7 bases, with 9 bases separating them. Germline lookup yields CDR1 SGHTA and CDR2 FQGNSA. This CDR3 has 13 residues. CDR3 sequence: CASSLSFEQPQHF. In DNA form, the CDR3 reads TGTGCCAGCAGCTTAAGCTTTGAGCAGCCCCAGCATTTT.